Presented here are 5 T cell receptor beta chains from one specimen sequenced in a study of T cell responses to AZD1222 COVID-19 vaccine. Using immunoSEQ multiplex PCR, the repertoire was profiled, and TCRdb retains in-frame clones only, with some absent. Among some 93,000 clones listed, 88% were seen once. Sequencing used peripheral blood, obtained 28 days after the second AZD1222 dose. Receptors originate from an adult who received the AZD1222 COVID-19 vaccine.

The chain joins TRBV20-1 to TRBJ1-2; D remains unclear. Per the germline V gene, CDR1 is DFQATT and CDR2 is SNEGSKA (reference sequence). The V end lost 7 bases, the J end lost 0 bases, and 6 bases lay between the germline ends. This CDR3 has 11 residues. The CDR3 DNA sequence: TGCAGTGTGTGGTCTAACTATGGCTACACCTTC. Its protein product is CSVWSNYGYTF.

The chain carries TRBV5-1 and TRBJ1-1; D is unresolved. CDR3 length: 15 residues. The V gene lost 4 bases and the J gene lost 0 bases, with 13 bases spanning the gap. CDR1 is SGHRS and CDR2 is YFSETQ in the germline V gene. CDR3 region: CASSEAETMNTEAFF. As DNA, the CDR3 is TGCGCCAGCAGCGAAGCTGAGACCATGAACACTGAAGCTTTCTTT.

This chain uses TRBV7-2 with TRBJ1-1; D call uncertain. The CDR3 sequence is 11 residues long. V was trimmed by 3 bases and J by 4 bases, leaving 3 bases between them. The germline V gene has CDR1 SGHTA and CDR2 FQGNSA. CDR3: CASSLATEAFF. As DNA, the CDR3 is TGTGCCAGCAGCTTGGCCACTGAAGCTTTCTTT.

The chain has TRBV30 and TRBJ2-7, with TRBD1 matching 7 bases. CDR3 size: 15 residues. Germline CDR1 and CDR2: GTSNPN and SVGIG (reference sequence). With V trimmed by 2 bases and J by 3 bases, 10 bases remained unmatched. The CDR3 DNA reads as TGTGCCTGGAGTACCCCCGACAGGGCGGGCTACGAGCAGTACTTC. Protein sequence: CAWSTPDRAGYEQYF.

The V and J genes are TRBV11-1 and TRBJ2-7, with 7 bases aligning to TRBD1. CDR1 and CDR2 (germline): SGHAT, FQDESV (reference sequence). This CDR3 region has 14 residues. Trimming cost V 5 bases and J 1 base; bases outside gene matches: 5. CDR3 nucleotide sequence: TGTGCCAGCAGCAGCCAGGACAGGTCCTACGAGCAGTACTTC. Encoded protein: CASSSQDRSYEQYF.